This T cell receptor (beta chain) was documented in a study of CXCR3-negative and CXCR3-positive naive CD8 T cells. Germline V lookup: CDR1 SQVTM, CDR2 ANQGSEA. The CDR3 is 11 residues long. 5' RACE with UMI labels generated the TRB cDNA libraries. For each CDR3 protein, TCRdb gives one entry from its re-call of the 5' RACE reads, without DNA. There are tens of thousands of distinct CDR3 sequences in the sample, with approximately 0.99% held by the top ten. Triplicate sorts of 250,000 to 350,000 cells per CD8+ subset. The V and J genes are TRBV29-1 and TRBJ2-7; TCRdb designates TRBD1, a call that cannot be tested without DNA. The sequence derives from a human donor in good health. Some clones in this sample may be carry-over from other donors' samples. Source material: naive CXCR3- CD8+ T cells from blood. Subset denoted: CD45RO-CCR7+CD27+CD95- naive CD8+ T cells lacking CXCR3 (TNR3-). The chain's CDR3 is CSVESRGEQYF.